This T cell receptor (beta chain) originates from a study of T cells in Graves' hyperthyroidism and ophthalmopathy. J lost 2 bases, V lost 7 bases, and 9 bases had no gene match. Germline CDR1 reads MDHEN; CDR2 reads SYDVKM. CDR3 size: 15 residues. The source material, RNA transcripts, was used to amplify TCR beta CDR3 regions. The HTBI primer set was used in a first-round RT-PCR of the TCR CDR3. Each CDR3 protein is one row after TCRdb ran MiXCR on the multiplex PCR reads. The table shows 600,000 to 700,000 distinct CDR3 sequences, with roughly 14% occurring only once. Clinical symptoms, serum thyroxine, TRAb, thyroid ultrasound and orbital computed tomography established diagnosis.

The rearrangement links TRBV28 to TRBJ2-7, with 9 bases identical to TRBD1. Sequenced input: blood. The TCR comes from a woman aged 40 to 50 with Graves' ophthalmopathy. The CDR3 region has the DNA TGTGCCAGCAACTTGGGGGACAGGGCGACCTACGAGCAGTACTTC. Translation: CASNLGDRATYEQYF.